These 6 T cell receptor beta chains were sequenced from one sample in a study of T cell repertoires in cytomegalovirus infection. TCRdb reanalysed the reads using MiXCR and keeps one entry per CDR3 protein. The sample includes approximately 500,000 distinct CDR3 sequences, approximately 16% of them seen just once. The material sequenced was CD8+ T cells from PBMCs. These receptors originate from a human donor in good health (CMV status not recorded). Some clones in this sample may be carry-over from other donors' samples.

This clonotype was seen at least ten times. This sequence joins TRBV7-8 and TRBJ1-5; 7 nucleotides match TRBD1. Germline V gives CDR1 SGHVS, CDR2 FQNEAQ. There are 15 residues in the CDR3. Germline trimming cut 5 bases from V and 7 bases from J; bases unmatched to any gene: 11. The CDR3 DNA follows: TGTGCCAGCAGCCACCACCCAGACAGGGACCAGCCCCAGCATTTT. Protein: CASSHHPDRDQPQHF.

In its sample, this clonotype was seen many times. This chain joins TRBV12-3 or TRBV12-4 and TRBJ1-1; D might be TRBD1 (6 bases). V shed 7 bases and J shed 4 bases, with 19 bases lying between them. The CDR3 loop spans 15 amino acids. The CDR3 DNA follows: TGTGCCAGCAACACGCCCAAAAGGGGGGGCACTGAAGCTTTCTTT. It specifies CASNTPKRGGTEAFF.

V gene TRBV28 combines with J gene TRBJ1-2; 7 bases are shared with TRBD1. Germline V gives CDR1 MDHEN, CDR2 SYDVKM. This CDR3 spans 15 amino acids. The V and J ends lost 5 bases and 4 bases, in that order; junction bases with no gene match: 10. CDR3 amino acids: CASSTFDRAPYGYTF. The CDR3, as DNA: TGTGCCAGCAGTACCTTCGACAGGGCCCCCTATGGCTACACCTTC.

The chain recombines TRBV11-2 with TRBJ2-1; weak D call: TRBD2 (5 bases). The CDR3 is 15 amino acids. The ends were cut back, 2 bases at V and 9 bases at J, with 17 bases in the middle. Looked up from germline, CDR1 is SGHAT and CDR2 is FQNNGV. Here the CDR3 DNA reads TGTGCCAGCAGCTTAAGGGTTGAGGCGGACTCTGAGCAGTTCTTC. It codes for CASSLRVEADSEQFF.

This clonotype appeared many times. This rearrangement joins TRBV5-6 to TRBJ1-6; D is ambiguous. Germline V gives CDR1 SGHDT, CDR2 YYEEEE. The CDR3 is 14 amino acids. Between the trimmed V and J ends, which lost 2 bases and 8 bases, there was a span of 11 bases. This chain's CDR3 is CASSFGRSYSPLHF. The CDR3 DNA reads as TGTGCCAGCAGCTTTGGTCGGTCGTATTCACCCCTCCACTTT.

With regard to this clonotype: The junction shows a germline mismatch at one end, possibly a read error. V gene TRBV7-9 combines with J gene TRBJ2-1; 15 bases agree with TRBD2. Per germline, CDR1 SEHNR and CDR2 FQNEAQ (reference sequence). The CDR3 loop spans 19 amino acids. CDR3 region: CASSFPGLAGGSSYNVQFF. The CDR3 DNA sequence: TGTGCCAGCAGCTTCCCGGGACTAGCGGGGGGTAGCTCCTACAATGTGCAGTTCTTC.